The 27 T cell receptor beta chains presented below share a single source sample, sequenced in a study of blood T cells in healthy people across ages. Primers used in a second PCR of roughly 6 to 11 cycles were a sample-barcoded 5' primer and a J-beta primer mix. TCRdb reanalysed the 5' RACE reads using MiXCR and keeps one entry per CDR3 protein. The sample yields 850,000 to 1,000,000 distinct CDR3 sequences, 45% to 60% seen once. Input material: blood. The receptors were gathered from a woman aged 55-70 years in good health.

The V call is TRBV24-1, the J call TRBJ1-2, with D possibly matching TRBD1 (6 bases). V was shortened by 5 bases and J by 4 bases, with 13 bases between the two germline ends. The length of the CDR3 is 14 residues. Germline V CDR1 and CDR2: KGHDR, SFDVKD. The CDR3 DNA is TGTGCCACCAGTGGGACAGCTTCAACCTATGGCTACACCTTC. Protein: CATSGTASTYGYTF.

A remark on this clonotype: One end of the junction does not line up with germline, which may come from a read error. This chain joins TRBV28 and TRBJ2-7, with D perhaps matching TRBD2 (5 bases). Germline CDR1 MDHEN, CDR2 SYDVKM. The CDR3 is 14 residues long. The CDR3 protein is CASSVTLGGYDQYF. CDR3 coding DNA: TGTGCCAGCAGCGTCACCCTAGGAGGCTACGATCAGTACTTC.

The J gene is TRBJ2-7, the V gene TRBV5-6, with D possibly matching TRBD2 (6 bases). Trimming took 1 base from V and 3 from J, leaving 14 bases between them. The CDR3 spans 15 residues. Germline CDR1 reads SGHDT; CDR2 reads YYEEEE. The CDR3 spells CASSLLVAESYEQYF. The CDR3 region has the DNA TGTGCCAGCAGCTTGCTGGTAGCGGAGAGCTACGAGCAGTACTTC.

This chain connects TRBV10-3 to TRBJ2-7; 8 nucleotides match TRBD1. J gave up 4 bases and V 4 bases, and 12 bases lay outside the gene matches. The germline gives CDR1 ENHRY, CDR2 SYGVKD. The CDR3 length is 16 residues. DNA for the CDR3: TGTGCCATCAGTGGGACAGGGACACTTGAGTTTTACGAGCAGTACTTC. This codes for CAISGTGTLEFYEQYF.

This clonotype was seen a few times. The rearrangement links TRBV7-8 to TRBJ1-4, with D possibly TRBD1 on 5 matching bases. V was trimmed by 5 bases and J by 8 bases, leaving 21 bases between them. The CDR3 spans 16 residues. CDR1 and CDR2 (germline): SGHVS, FQNEAQ. The CDR3 here is CASSAGLGRVNEKLFF. CDR3 in DNA: TGTGCCAGCAGCGCCGGGCTGGGCAGGGTGAACGAAAAACTGTTTTTT.

Regarding this clonotype: The junction departs from germline at one end; a sequencing error may be responsible. V and J are TRBV6-5 and TRBJ2-3; D uncertain. Germline lookup yields CDR1 MNHEY and CDR2 SVGAGI. CDR3 size: 14 residues. CDR3 in amino acids: CASSDSRPPDTQYF. The CDR3 bases are TGTGCCAGCAGTGACTCGAGGCCACCAGATACGCAGTATTTT.

This clonotype was recorded a few times. The rearrangement links TRBV28 to TRBJ2-7; 11 nucleotides match TRBD2. There are 15 residues in the CDR3. The junction had 7 bases not matched to a gene; V was cut back by 6 bases and J by 3 bases. Germline values: CDR1 MDHEN, CDR2 SYDVKM. CDR3 nucleotide sequence: TGTGCCAGCAGGATGGGACTAGCGGAGAACTACGAGCAGTACTTC. Encoded protein: CASRMGLAENYEQYF.

The chain combines TRBV11-3 with TRBJ2-6, with D possibly matching TRBD1 (6 bases). Germline V CDR1 and CDR2: SGHNT, YENEEA. The V end was cut by 4 bases, the J end by 2 bases, with 12 bases between. The CDR3 totals 16 residues. CDR3 bases: TGTGCCAGCAGCTCCACAGGGTGGGCTGGGGCCAACGTCCTGACTTTC. Protein: CASSSTGWAGANVLTF.

The genes are TRBV24-1 and TRBJ2-5; TRBD1 aligns across 9 bases. Unmatched junction bases numbered 9, after V lost 3 bases and J lost 2 bases. From germline, CDR1 is KGHDR and CDR2 SFDVKD. The length of the CDR3 is 17 residues. The chain's CDR3 is CATSDRSTGTGQETQYF. The CDR3 DNA is TGTGCCACCAGTGATCGATCCACTGGGACAGGGCAAGAGACCCAGTACTTC.

The rearrangement links TRBV28 to TRBJ2-4, with D perhaps TRBD1 (6 bases). V lost 5 bases to trimming and J lost 0 bases, with 20 bases between them. There are 18 residues in the CDR3. Germline V lookup: CDR1 MDHEN, CDR2 SYDVKM. CDR3 residues: CASSGGSYQGVAKNIQYF. Written as DNA, the CDR3 is TGTGCCAGCAGTGGGGGCTCCTACCAAGGGGTAGCCAAAAACATTCAGTACTTC.

The chain combines TRBV9 with TRBJ1-1; the D gene is possibly TRBD1 (5 bases). The length of the CDR3 is 15 residues. Germline V gives CDR1 SGDLS, CDR2 YYNGEE. Trimming took off 0 bases at V and 0 bases at J, with 9 bases between the two ends. The CDR3 is CASSVGLQVNTEAFF. CDR3 bases: TGTGCCAGCAGCGTAGGCTTACAGGTGAACACTGAAGCTTTCTTT.

The chain recombines TRBV7-9 with TRBJ1-4, with D hard to call. The CDR3 totals 16 residues. CDR1 is SEHNR and CDR2 is FQNEAQ in the germline V gene (reference sequence). The germline V and J ends were trimmed by 4 bases and 7 bases, with 19 bases remaining between them. The CDR3 DNA follows: TGTGCCAGCAGCTCCCTCGACGGGGAGTTGGTTGAAAAACTGTTTTTT. This gives the protein CASSSLDGELVEKLFF.

This clonotype was counted a single time. V and J are TRBV12-3 or TRBV12-4 and TRBJ2-5; weak D call: TRBD2 (5 bases). With 6 bases removed from V and 5 bases from J, the gap between germline ends came to 16 bases. This CDR3 is 14 amino acids long. The CDR3 loop reads CASSLGLKWETQYF. In DNA form, the CDR3 reads TGTGCCAGCAGCCTAGGACTTAAATGGGAGACCCAGTACTTC.

V is TRBV10-3 and J is TRBJ1-6, with D possibly matching TRBD1 (5 bases). The CDR3 sequence is 14 residues long. Trimming pared 4 bases from V and 10 bases from J, leaving 14 bases between. Germline V gene data show CDR1 as ENHRY and CDR2 as SYGVKD. As DNA, the CDR3 is TGTGCCATCAGTGGGGAGGGGCGAGGATCACCCCTCCACTTT. This codes for CAISGEGRGSPLHF.

The V and J genes are TRBV27 and TRBJ2-3; 11 positions match TRBD2. J gave up 2 bases and V 1 base, and 5 bases lay outside the gene matches. Germline V CDR1 and CDR2: MNHEY, SMNVEV (reference sequence). The CDR3 is 17 amino acids. For the CDR3, the DNA is TGTGCCAGCAGTTTATTTTTGACTAGCGGGAACACAGATACGCAGTATTTT. This encodes CASSLFLTSGNTDTQYF.

This sequence joins TRBV5-1 and TRBJ2-7, with a tentative D call TRBD2 (5 bases). V was shortened by 0 bases and J by 2 bases, with 12 bases between the two germline ends. The CDR3 extends over 15 amino acids. CDR1 is SGHRS, CDR2 YFSETQ, per germline. CDR3 region: CASSLAKTTAYEQYF. In DNA, the CDR3 is TGCGCCAGCAGCTTGGCGAAGACTACCGCCTACGAGCAGTACTTC.

The V call is TRBV7-9, the J call TRBJ2-4, with 10 bases identical to TRBD2. The trim removed 0 bases at V and 13 bases at J, leaving 9 bases unmatched. The CDR3 contains 15 residues. Germline loops: CDR1 SEHNR, CDR2 FQNEAQ (reference sequence). Written as DNA, the CDR3 is TGTGCCAGCAGCTTAGCCAGCGGGAGGGCCCAGGAGCAGTACTTC. Amino acid sequence: CASSLASGRAQEQYF. The complete variable domain, with remaining parts taken from reference TRBV7-9 and TRBJ2-4, reads DTGVSQNPRHKITKRGQNVTFRCDPISEHNRLYWYRQTLGQGPEFLTYFQNEAQLEKSRLLSDRFSAERPKGSFSTLEIQRTEQGDSAMYLCASSLASGRAQEQYFGAGTRLSVL.

The chain combines TRBV6-1 with TRBJ2-4, with 7 nucleotides matching TRBD1. Germline V gene sequence: CDR1 MNHNS, CDR2 SASEGT. The V and J ends lost 1 base and 13 bases, in that order; junction bases with no gene match: 13. This CDR3 is built from 15 residues. The CDR3: CASSEVYRGLREQYF. In DNA, the CDR3 is TGTGCCAGCAGTGAAGTTTACAGGGGATTGAGAGAGCAGTACTTC.

This clonotype was detected only a few times. This chain uses TRBV5-1 with TRBJ2-7; D perhaps matches TRBD1 (5 bases). The CDR3 covers 16 residues. Trimming stripped 4 bases from V and 1 base from J, with 18 bases between. Germline V gene sequence: CDR1 SGHRS, CDR2 YFSETQ. The CDR3 region has the DNA TGCGCCAGCAGCCCGTCGCAACAGGCCGTATCCTACGAGCAGTACTTC. It encodes CASSPSQQAVSYEQYF.

The chain is built from TRBV4-1 and TRBJ2-3; unclear D gene. Germline V CDR1 and CDR2: MGHRA, YSYEKL. The CDR3 is 13 residues long. Trimming cost V 5 bases and J 1 base, with 7 bases left between them. The CDR3 sequence: CASSTAGTDTQYF. The CDR3 DNA is TGCGCCAGCAGCACGGCCGGCACAGATACGCAGTATTTT.

The rearrangement links TRBV7-2 to TRBJ2-7, with 10 bases fitting TRBD2. V shed 0 bases and J 5 bases; nucleotides not matched to a gene: 7. The length of the CDR3 is 16 residues. Per the germline V gene, CDR1 is SGHTA and CDR2 is FQGNSA. The CDR3 DNA reads as TGTGCCAGCAGCTTAGCCCTAGCGGGAGTTCCCCACGAGCAGTACTTC. Translation: CASSLALAGVPHEQYF.

This clonotype was counted only a few times. This chain links TRBV7-3 with TRBJ2-1; D is unclear. The CDR3 is 13 residues long. CDR1 and CDR2 from the germline V gene are SGHTA and FQGTGA. V shed 5 bases and J shed 10 bases, with 15 bases lying between them. CDR3 nucleotides: TGTGCCAGCAGCGCCCCGGGTGGGCGCGAGCAGTTCTTC. Its protein product is CASSAPGGREQFF.

This chain uses TRBV4-1 with TRBJ2-1; TRBD2 aligns across 8 bases. This CDR3 is 18 amino acids long. The germline gives CDR1 MGHRA, CDR2 YSYEKL. After removal of 2 bases from V and 0 bases from J, the junction contained 9 bases not matched to a gene. CDR3 loop: CASSQRERETISYNEQFF. The CDR3 region has the DNA TGCGCCAGCAGCCAACGCGAGCGGGAGACCATCTCCTACAATGAGCAGTTCTTC.

In this sample, this clonotype turned up a few times. The chain uses TRBV28 and TRBJ1-1, with D perhaps TRBD1 (5 bases). Germline V gene sequence: CDR1 MDHEN, CDR2 SYDVKM. There are 12 residues in the CDR3. V was trimmed by 7 bases and J by 5 bases, leaving 11 bases between them. Here the CDR3 reads CASTRAGTEAFF. The CDR3 DNA reads TGTGCCAGCACCAGGGCAGGAACTGAAGCTTTCTTT.

The V call is TRBV27, the J call TRBJ2-5, with D possibly being TRBD1 or TRBD2 (5 bases each). Trimming took off 5 bases at V and 11 bases at J, with 21 bases between the two ends. The CDR3 is 14 residues long. From germline, CDR1 is MNHEY and CDR2 SMNVEV (reference sequence). This CDR3 reads CASSPPGPDNEQYF. CDR3 sequence (DNA): TGTGCCAGCAGTCCTCCGGGACCGGACAATGAGCAGTACTTC.

This clonotype has more than one count but fewer than ten. This chain joins TRBV20-1 and TRBJ1-1; 8 bases fit TRBD1. The J segment lost 7 bases and the V segment lost 6 bases, leaving 16 bases of the junction unmatched. This CDR3 is built from 15 residues. Germline lookup yields CDR1 DFQATT and CDR2 SNEGSKA (reference sequence). CDR3 residues: CSAARGAQGADEAFF. The CDR3 region has the DNA TGCAGTGCCGCTCGGGGTGCGCAGGGGGCAGATGAAGCTTTCTTT.

The chain is built from TRBV12-3 or TRBV12-4 and TRBJ2-2, with 10 bases that match TRBD1. The J segment lost 2 bases and the V segment lost 6 bases, leaving 15 bases of the junction unmatched. The CDR3 loop spans 19 amino acids. The CDR3 region has the DNA TGTGCCAGCAGAATCGGGACAGGGGCTTCCGACAGCAACACCGGGGAGCTGTTTTTT. Translating gives CASRIGTGASDSNTGELFF.